This T cell receptor (beta chain) was sequenced during a study of T cell changes during pregnancy in multiple sclerosis. Here immunoSEQ multiplex PCR was the method, and the copy in TCRdb shows in-frame clones only, minus some. The sample gives roughly 58,000 clones, roughly 94% of which show up once; about 3.2% is in the top ten. The CDR3 length is 14 residues. V was cut by 2 bases and J by 0 bases, with 7 bases left in between. Germline loops: CDR1 MNHEY, CDR2 SMNVEV (reference sequence). The gene calls are TRBV27 and TRBJ2-5, with a weak D call TRBD2 (6 bases). The TCR comes from a female donor with multiple sclerosis, enrolled in a pregnancy study. Sequencing was performed on CD8+ T cells from peripheral blood mononuclear cells, taken in the third trimester of pregnancy. CDR3 DNA: TGTGCCAGCAGTTTAGTAGCGGACCAAGAGACCCAGTACTTC. Protein: CASSLVADQETQYF.